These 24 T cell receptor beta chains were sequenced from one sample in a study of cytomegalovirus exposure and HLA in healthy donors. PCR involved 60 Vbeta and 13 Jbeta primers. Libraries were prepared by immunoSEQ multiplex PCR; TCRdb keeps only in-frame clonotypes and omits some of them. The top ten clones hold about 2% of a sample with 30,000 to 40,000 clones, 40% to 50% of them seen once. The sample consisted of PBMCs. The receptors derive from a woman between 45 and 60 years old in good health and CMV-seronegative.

As DNA, the CDR3 is TGTGCCAGCAGCTCCTGGGTAGGGCTAGCGTATGAGCAGTTCTTC. It is translated as CASSSWVGLAYEQFF. V gene TRBV7-9 combines with J gene TRBJ2-1, with D possibly TRBD2 on 6 matching bases. The CDR3 length is 15 residues. The V end was cut by 4 bases, the J end by 8 bases, with 18 bases between. Germline CDR1 reads SEHNR; CDR2 reads FQNEAQ (reference sequence). Combining the CDR3 with reference TRBV7-9 and TRBJ2-1 gives the whole variable domain DTGVSQNPRHKITKRGQNVTFRCDPISEHNRLYWYRQTLGQGPEFLTYFQNEAQLEKSRLLSDRFSAERPKGSFSTLEIQRTEQGDSAMYLCASSSWVGLAYEQFFGPGTRLTVL.

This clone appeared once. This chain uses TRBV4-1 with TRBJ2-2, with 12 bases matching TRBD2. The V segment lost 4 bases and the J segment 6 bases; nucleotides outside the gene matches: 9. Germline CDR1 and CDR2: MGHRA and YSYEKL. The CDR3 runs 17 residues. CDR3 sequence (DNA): TGCGCCAGCAGCCTTAGCTCTAGCGGGGGGGCCCCCGGGGAGCTGTTTTTT. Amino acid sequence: CASSLSSSGGAPGELFF.

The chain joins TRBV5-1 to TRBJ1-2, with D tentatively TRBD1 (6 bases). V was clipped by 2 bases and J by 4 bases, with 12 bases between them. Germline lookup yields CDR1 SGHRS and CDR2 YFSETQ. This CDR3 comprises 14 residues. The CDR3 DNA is TGCGCCAGCAGCTTATCAGGGGATCGCTATGGCTACACCTTC. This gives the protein CASSLSGDRYGYTF.

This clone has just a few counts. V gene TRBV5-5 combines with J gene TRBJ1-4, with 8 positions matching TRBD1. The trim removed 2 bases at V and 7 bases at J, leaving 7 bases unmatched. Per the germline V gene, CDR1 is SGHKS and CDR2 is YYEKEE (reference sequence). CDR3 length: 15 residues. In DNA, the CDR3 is TGTGCCAGCAGCTTATTGACAGGGGCAGGTGAAAAACTGTTTTTT. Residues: CASSLLTGAGEKLFF.

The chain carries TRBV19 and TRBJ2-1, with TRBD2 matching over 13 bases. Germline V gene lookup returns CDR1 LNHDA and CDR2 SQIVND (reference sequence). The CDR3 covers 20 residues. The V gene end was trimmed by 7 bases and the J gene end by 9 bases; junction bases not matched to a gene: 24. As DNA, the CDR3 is TGTGCCAGTACCATAACTCCGGGACTAGCGGGAACCACTTTGGGGGGTGAGCAGTTCTTC. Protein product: CASTITPGLAGTTLGGEQFF.

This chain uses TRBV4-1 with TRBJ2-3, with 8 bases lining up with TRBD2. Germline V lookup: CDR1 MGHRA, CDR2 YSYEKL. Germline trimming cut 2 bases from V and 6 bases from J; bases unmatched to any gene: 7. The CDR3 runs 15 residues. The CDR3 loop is CASSQRRLAGDTQYF. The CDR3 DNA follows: TGCGCCAGCAGCCAAAGGCGCCTAGCGGGCGATACGCAGTATTTT.

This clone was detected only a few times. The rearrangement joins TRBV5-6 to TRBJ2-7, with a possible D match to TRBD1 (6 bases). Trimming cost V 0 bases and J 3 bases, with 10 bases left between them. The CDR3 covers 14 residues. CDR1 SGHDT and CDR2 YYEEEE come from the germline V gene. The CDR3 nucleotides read TGTGCCAGCAGCTTGGGACAGGCGAACTACGAGCAGTACTTC. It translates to CASSLGQANYEQYF. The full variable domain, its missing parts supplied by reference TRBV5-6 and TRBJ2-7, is DAGVTQSPTHLIKTRGQQVTLRCSPKSGHDTVSWYQQALGQGPQFIFQYYEEEERQRGNFPDRFSGHQFPNYSSELNVNALLLGDSALYLCASSLGQANYEQYFGPGTRLTVT.

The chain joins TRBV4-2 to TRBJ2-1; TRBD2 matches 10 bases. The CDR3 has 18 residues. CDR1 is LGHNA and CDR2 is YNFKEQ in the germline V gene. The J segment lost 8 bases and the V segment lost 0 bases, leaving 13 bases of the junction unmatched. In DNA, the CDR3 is TGTGCCAGCAGCCAAGACTTTAACCAGCGGGAGGGGAGCGATGAGCAGTTCTTC. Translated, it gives CASSQDFNQREGSDEQFF.

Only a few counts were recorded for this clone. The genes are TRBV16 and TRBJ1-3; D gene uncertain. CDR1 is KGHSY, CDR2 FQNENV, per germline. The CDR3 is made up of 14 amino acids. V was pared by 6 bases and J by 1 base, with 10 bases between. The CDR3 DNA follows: TGTGCCAGCAGTCTCACCAGTTCTGGAAACACCATATATTTT. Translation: CASSLTSSGNTIYF.

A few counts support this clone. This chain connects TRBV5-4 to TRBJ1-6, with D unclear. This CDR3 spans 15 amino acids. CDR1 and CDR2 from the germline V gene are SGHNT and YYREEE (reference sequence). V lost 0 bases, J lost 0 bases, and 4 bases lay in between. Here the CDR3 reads CASSLGASYNSPLHF. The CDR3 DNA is TGTGCCAGCAGCTTGGGGGCCTCCTATAATTCACCCCTCCACTTT. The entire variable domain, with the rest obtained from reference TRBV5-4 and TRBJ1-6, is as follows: ETGVTQSPTHLIKTRGQQVTLRCSSQSGHNTVSWYQQALGQGPQFIFQYYREEENGRGNFPPRFSGLQFPNYSSELNVNALELDDSALYLCASSLGASYNSPLHFGNGTRLTVT.

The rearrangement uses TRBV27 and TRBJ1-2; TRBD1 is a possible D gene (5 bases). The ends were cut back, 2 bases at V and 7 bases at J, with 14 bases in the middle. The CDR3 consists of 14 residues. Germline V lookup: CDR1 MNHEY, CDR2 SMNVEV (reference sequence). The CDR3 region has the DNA TGTGCCAGCAGTTTAGATACGGGGGACTCTGGCTACACCTTC. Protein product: CASSLDTGDSGYTF.

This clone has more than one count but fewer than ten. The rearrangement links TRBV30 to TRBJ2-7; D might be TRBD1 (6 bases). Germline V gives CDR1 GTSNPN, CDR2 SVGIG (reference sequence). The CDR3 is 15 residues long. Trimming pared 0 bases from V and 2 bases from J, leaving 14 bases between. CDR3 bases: TGTGCCTGGAGTGTTATTAAGGACAGCACCTACGAGCAGTACTTC. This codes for CAWSVIKDSTYEQYF.

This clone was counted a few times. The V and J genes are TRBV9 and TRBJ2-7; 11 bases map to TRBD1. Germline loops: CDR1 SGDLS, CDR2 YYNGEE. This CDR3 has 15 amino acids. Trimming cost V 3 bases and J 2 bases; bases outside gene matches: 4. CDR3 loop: CASSAGDRGAYEQYF. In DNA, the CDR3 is TGTGCCAGCAGCGCGGGGGACAGGGGGGCCTACGAGCAGTACTTC.

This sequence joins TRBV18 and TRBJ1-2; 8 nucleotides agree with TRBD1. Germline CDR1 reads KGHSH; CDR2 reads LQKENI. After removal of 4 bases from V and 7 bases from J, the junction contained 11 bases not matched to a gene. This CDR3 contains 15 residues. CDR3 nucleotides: TGTGCCAGCTCACGAACGGACAGGGAAAGAGGTGGCTACACCTTC. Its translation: CASSRTDRERGGYTF.

The chain's CDR3 is CASSLGTANTEAFF. DNA of the CDR3: TGTGCCAGCAGCTTAGGTACAGCAAACACTGAAGCTTTCTTT. The chain is built from TRBV7-8 and TRBJ1-1; D gene uncertain. This CDR3 comprises 14 residues. The germline V gene encodes CDR1 SGHVS and CDR2 FQNEAQ. Trimming shortened V by 1 base and J by 2 bases, and 8 bases separated the two germline ends.

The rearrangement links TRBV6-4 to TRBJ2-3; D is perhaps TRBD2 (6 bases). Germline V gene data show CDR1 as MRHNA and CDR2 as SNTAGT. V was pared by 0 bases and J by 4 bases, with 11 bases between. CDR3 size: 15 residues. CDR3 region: CASSDSGGSPDTQYF. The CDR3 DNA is TGTGCCAGCAGTGACTCGGGGGGAAGCCCAGATACGCAGTATTTT.

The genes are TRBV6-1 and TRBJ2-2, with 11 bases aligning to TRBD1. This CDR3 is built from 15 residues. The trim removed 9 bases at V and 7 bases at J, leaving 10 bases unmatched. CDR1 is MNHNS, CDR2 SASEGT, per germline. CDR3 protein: CASWTGGSHYGELFF. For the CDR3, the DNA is TGTGCCAGTTGGACAGGGGGCAGTCATTACGGGGAGCTGTTTTTT.

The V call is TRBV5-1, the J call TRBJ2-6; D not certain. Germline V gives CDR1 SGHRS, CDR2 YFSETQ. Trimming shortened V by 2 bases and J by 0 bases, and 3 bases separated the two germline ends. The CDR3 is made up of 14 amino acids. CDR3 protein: CASSFISGANVLTF. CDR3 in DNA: TGCGCCAGCAGCTTTATCTCTGGGGCCAACGTCCTGACTTTC.

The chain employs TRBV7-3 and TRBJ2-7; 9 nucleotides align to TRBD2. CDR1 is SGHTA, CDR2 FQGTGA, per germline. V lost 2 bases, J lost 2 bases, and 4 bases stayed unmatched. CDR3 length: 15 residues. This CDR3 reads CASSLSSGTAYEQYF. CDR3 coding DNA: TGTGCCAGCAGCTTATCTAGCGGGACCGCCTACGAGCAGTACTTC.

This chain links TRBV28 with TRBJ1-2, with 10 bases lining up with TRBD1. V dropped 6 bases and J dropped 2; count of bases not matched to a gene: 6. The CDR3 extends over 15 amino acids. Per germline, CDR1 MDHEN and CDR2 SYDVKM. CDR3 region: CASSSGQGVNYGYTF. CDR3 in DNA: TGTGCCAGCAGCTCCGGACAGGGGGTCAACTATGGCTACACCTTC.

CDR3 sequence reads: CASSLGSSGWGEGVAEAFF. The DNA for the CDR3 is TGTGCCAGCAGCTTAGGATCATCTGGTTGGGGTGAGGGGGTCGCGGAAGCTTTCTTT. The rearrangement joins TRBV7-9 to TRBJ1-1; perhaps TRBD1 as D (6 bases). This CDR3 is built from 19 residues. Germline lookup yields CDR1 SEHNR and CDR2 FQNEAQ (reference sequence). Trimming cost V 1 base and J 8 bases, with 29 bases left between them. The full variable domain, its missing parts supplied by reference TRBV7-9 and TRBJ1-1, is DTGVSQNPRHKITKRGQNVTFRCDPISEHNRLYWYRQTLGQGPEFLTYFQNEAQLEKSRLLSDRFSAERPKGSFSTLEIQRTEQGDSAMYLCASSLGSSGWGEGVAEAFFGQGTRLTVV.

CDR3 nucleotides: TGTGCCAGCAGGGGGGACACCGGGGCCGGGGAGCTGTTTTTT. As protein: CASRGDTGAGELFF. V is TRBV7-8 and J is TRBJ2-2; D may be TRBD1 (6 bases). The germline V gene encodes CDR1 SGHVS and CDR2 FQNEAQ. CDR3 length: 14 residues. The V gene lost 6 bases and the J gene lost 6 bases, with 14 bases spanning the gap.

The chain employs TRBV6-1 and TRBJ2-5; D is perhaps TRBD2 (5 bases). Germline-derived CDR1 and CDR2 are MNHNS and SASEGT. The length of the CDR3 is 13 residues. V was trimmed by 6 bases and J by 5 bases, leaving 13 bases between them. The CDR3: CASSGGPGETQYF. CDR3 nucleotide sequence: TGTGCCAGCAGCGGCGGTCCGGGGGAGACCCAGTACTTC.

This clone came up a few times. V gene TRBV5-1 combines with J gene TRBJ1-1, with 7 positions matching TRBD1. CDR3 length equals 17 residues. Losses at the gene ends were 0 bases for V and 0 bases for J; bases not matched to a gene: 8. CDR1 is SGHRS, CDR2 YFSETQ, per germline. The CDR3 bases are TGCGCCAGCAGCTTGGTATTCAGGGGGACAGTGAACACTGAAGCTTTCTTT. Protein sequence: CASSLVFRGTVNTEAFF.